The 10 T cell receptor beta chains presented below share a single source sample, sequenced in a study of blood T cell repertoires in COVID-19. Method: immunoSEQ multiplex PCR; TCRdb's copy keeps in-frame clones and lacks some. The sample yields 170,000 or so clones, about nine tenths seen once. The specimen sequenced was peripheral blood. These receptor sequences come from a man between 18 and 29 years old who had recovered from COVID-19.

The J gene is TRBJ2-7, the V gene TRBV5-1; D is perhaps TRBD2 (6 bases). Germline CDR1 is SGHRS and CDR2 is YFSETQ. The CDR3 runs to 14 residues. V lost 5 bases and J lost 0, with 12 bases in between. CDR3 amino acids: CASRTLATSYEQYF. The CDR3 coding sequence is TGCGCCAGCAGGACCCTAGCGACCTCCTACGAGCAGTACTTC.

The rearrangement links TRBV28 to TRBJ1-1, with 10 bases matching TRBD1. Unmatched junction bases numbered 3, after V lost 2 bases and J lost 0 bases. Germline V gene lookup returns CDR1 MDHEN and CDR2 SYDVKM. This CDR3 contains 16 residues. Here the CDR3 reads CASSLRDRGLNTEAFF. CDR3 DNA sequence: TGTGCCAGCAGTTTAAGGGACAGGGGACTGAACACTGAAGCTTTCTTT.

V is TRBV9 and J is TRBJ1-2, with no clear D. The V gene lost 4 bases and the J gene lost 7 bases, with 11 bases spanning the gap. Germline V gene sequence: CDR1 SGDLS, CDR2 YYNGEE. The CDR3 is made up of 12 amino acids. The CDR3 loop reads CASSSQWAGYTF. CDR3 nucleotides: TGTGCCAGCAGCTCACAATGGGCTGGCTACACCTTC.

V is TRBV6-6 and J is TRBJ2-7; 7 bases align to TRBD1. V shed 6 bases and J 0 bases; nucleotides not matched to a gene: 8. CDR3 length equals 15 residues. Germline V lookup: CDR1 MNHNY, CDR2 SVGAGI (reference sequence). CDR3 nucleotide sequence: TGTGCCAGCAGCTCAACCGGGACAGTCTCCTACGAGCAGTACTTC. Translated: CASSSTGTVSYEQYF.

The chain carries TRBV28 and TRBJ1-6; 7 bases are shared with TRBD1. The CDR3 is 16 amino acids. Germline loops: CDR1 MDHEN, CDR2 SYDVKM. V shed 4 bases and J 7 bases; nucleotides not matched to a gene: 10. The CDR3 spells CASSSLGQAKNSPLHF. CDR3 DNA sequence: TGTGCCAGCAGTTCCTTAGGACAGGCGAAAAATTCACCCCTCCACTTT.

The rearrangement uses TRBV7-9 and TRBJ1-1; D is ambiguous. Deletions cut 3 bases from V and 4 bases from J, with 15 bases between. There are 15 residues in the CDR3. CDR1 and CDR2 from the germline V gene are SEHNR and FQNEAQ (reference sequence). The CDR3 is CASSLAAGGSTEAFF. In DNA, the CDR3 is TGTGCCAGCAGCTTGGCCGCGGGTGGAAGCACTGAAGCTTTCTTT.

The V and J genes are TRBV4-3 and TRBJ2-1, with TRBD2 matching over 10 bases. This CDR3 contains 15 residues. V was clipped by 0 bases and J by 7 bases; unmatched bases: 3. Germline values: CDR1 LGHNA, CDR2 YSLEER. The CDR3 sequence is CASSQDQAGGNEQFF. CDR3 DNA sequence: TGCGCCAGCAGCCAAGATCAAGCGGGAGGGAATGAGCAGTTCTTC.

The chain uses TRBV13 and TRBJ2-7; weak D call: TRBD1 (5 bases). Germline assignment: CDR1 PRHDT and CDR2 FYEKMQ (reference sequence). This CDR3 has 14 amino acids. Trimming pared 3 bases from V and 4 bases from J, leaving 13 bases between. In nucleotides, the CDR3 is TGTGCCAGCAGCTTGGGGCACCAAGGGTACGAGCAGTACTTC. It yields the protein CASSLGHQGYEQYF.

The V call is TRBV6-1, the J call TRBJ1-4, with D possibly TRBD1 on 5 matching bases. Germline assignment: CDR1 MNHNS and CDR2 SASEGT. The CDR3 has 14 residues. The ends were cut back, 2 bases at V and 8 bases at J, with 12 bases in the middle. The CDR3 region is CASSEQGLGEKLFF. The DNA for the CDR3 is TGTGCCAGCAGTGAACAGGGCTTGGGAGAAAAACTGTTTTTT.

The rearrangement joins TRBV7-2 to TRBJ1-4; a possible D gene is TRBD1 (5 bases). CDR1 is SGHTA, CDR2 FQGNSA, per germline. This CDR3 contains 11 residues. V lost 3 bases and J 14 bases, leaving 10 bases between the germline ends. CDR3 sequence: CASSFGGGLFF. Here the CDR3 DNA reads TGTGCCAGCAGCTTTGGGGGGGGGCTGTTTTTT.